The 21 T cell receptor beta chains below come from one sample, sequenced in a study of T cells expressing NK-cell markers. Reanalyzing the 5' RACE reads, TCRdb keeps one entry per CDR3 protein, without DNA. This listing includes almost 450,000 distinct CDR3 sequences. The sample comprised blood T cells: a sorted CD56 or NKG2C T cell subset, CD4+ or CD8+ T cells, or bulk PBMC T cells (not recorded which). The receptors were gathered from a woman between 18 and 70 years old in good health.

J is TRBJ2-1 and V is TRBV10-3; the TRBD1 assignment by TCRdb is unverifiable without DNA. This CDR3 spans 16 amino acids. The germline gives CDR1 ENHRY, CDR2 SYGVKD. The CDR3 loop reads CAISESVRPPYNEQFF.

The chain combines TRBV4-3 with TRBJ2-7; TCRdb calls TRBD2, which cannot be checked without DNA. CDR3 length equals 15 residues. The germline gives CDR1 LGHNA, CDR2 YSLEER. The CDR3 region is CASSQNRLAAYEQYF.

This chain connects TRBV9 to TRBJ1-5. This CDR3 is 13 amino acids long. In germline, CDR1 is SGDLS, CDR2 YYNGEE. CDR3 residues: CASSVDDNQPQHF. Full variable domain (remainder filled in from reference TRBV9 and TRBJ1-5): DSGVTQTPKHLITATGQRVTLRCSPRSGDLSVYWYQQSLDQGLQFLIQYYNGEERAKGNILERFSAQQFPDLHSELNLSSLELGDSALYFCASSVDDNQPQHFGDGTRLSIL.

The rearrangement uses TRBV20-1 and TRBJ2-5; the D call from TCRdb, TRBD2, cannot be confirmed without DNA. The CDR3 is 15 residues long. Germline CDR1 and CDR2: DFQATT and SNEGSKA (reference sequence). The CDR3 sequence is CSARDLGMAEETQYF.

The chain carries TRBV29-1 and TRBJ2-1. Germline V gene data show CDR1 as SQVTM and CDR2 as ANQGSEA. There are 13 residues in the CDR3. This CDR3 is CSAILPTYNEQFF.

This chain joins TRBV6-2 or TRBV6-3 and TRBJ1-6; TCRdb's D gene call, TRBD1, goes unchecked for lack of DNA. Germline lookup yields CDR1 MNHEY and CDR2 SVGEGT. The CDR3 is made up of 18 amino acids. This chain's CDR3 is CASSLFPDRLRDNSPLHF.

The chain employs TRBV20-1 and TRBJ2-1; the D call from TCRdb, TRBD2, cannot be confirmed without DNA. Germline CDR1 DFQATT, CDR2 SNEGSKA (reference sequence). The CDR3 has 15 residues. The CDR3 sequence: CSAPPADYSYNEQFF.

The chain combines TRBV7-2 with TRBJ1-5; without DNA, the TCRdb call of TRBD1 cannot be checked. Germline-derived CDR1 and CDR2 are SGHTA and FQGNSA. There are 14 residues in the CDR3. The CDR3 loop is CASSLPGAHQPQHF.

The rearrangement links TRBV5-6 to TRBJ2-5. This CDR3 contains 13 residues. The germline V gene encodes CDR1 SGHDT and CDR2 YYEEEE. Here the CDR3 reads CASSHAGQETQYF.

The rearrangement links TRBV20-1 to TRBJ2-1; TCRdb designates TRBD2, a call that cannot be tested without DNA. The CDR3 has 14 residues. Germline CDR1 is DFQATT and CDR2 is SNEGSKA (reference sequence). CDR3 residues: CSAGLAGVMYEQFF.

V is TRBV7-2 and J is TRBJ2-7. The CDR3 sequence is 12 residues long. Germline V gives CDR1 SGHTA, CDR2 FQGNSA. CDR3: CASSLRRYEQYF.

V and J are TRBV7-2 and TRBJ1-6; no DNA is available, so the TRBD1 call from TCRdb remains unchecked. This CDR3 region has 16 residues. The germline V gene has CDR1 SGHTA and CDR2 FQGNSA. This CDR3 is CASSLLPRTLNSPLHF.

The CDR3: CASSLGGLAGVTNEQFF. The chain couples TRBV5-4 to TRBJ2-1; there is no DNA to check the TCRdb D call of TRBD2. The CDR3 loop spans 17 amino acids. The germline V gene encodes CDR1 SGHNT and CDR2 YYREEE (reference sequence). Full variable domain (rest looked up from reference TRBV5-4 and TRBJ2-1): ETGVTQSPTHLIKTRGQQVTLRCSSQSGHNTVSWYQQALGQGPQFIFQYYREEENGRGNFPPRFSGLQFPNYSSELNVNALELDDSALYLCASSLGGLAGVTNEQFFGPGTRLTVL.

This chain links TRBV25-1 with TRBJ1-2; the D call from TCRdb, TRBD1, cannot be confirmed without DNA. This CDR3 comprises 12 residues. Germline lookup yields CDR1 MGHDK and CDR2 SYGVNS. This CDR3 is CASNGRGYGYTF.

This chain connects TRBV5-5 to TRBJ2-1; with no DNA, the TCRdb D assignment of TRBD2 cannot be verified. CDR1 is SGHKS, CDR2 YYEKEE, per germline (reference sequence). This CDR3 region has 14 residues. CDR3 sequence reads: CASSLGLAANEQFF.

The CDR3 sequence is CASNNRGGSTDTQYF. The chain uses TRBV28 and TRBJ2-3; the D call from TCRdb, TRBD1, cannot be confirmed without DNA. CDR1 and CDR2 from the germline V gene are MDHEN and SYDVKM. The CDR3 covers 15 residues.

This chain joins TRBV7-2 and TRBJ2-1; the TCRdb call, TRBD2, lacks DNA for checking. The CDR3 covers 15 residues. The V gene's germline CDR1 is SGHTA and CDR2 FQGNSA. CDR3 loop: CASSYSGTPYNEQFF. Based on the CDR3 plus reference TRBV7-2 and TRBJ2-1, the full variable domain is GAGVSQSPSNKVTEKGKDVELRCDPISGHTALYWYRQSLGQGLEFLIYFQGNSAPDKSGLPSDRFSAERTGGSVSTLTIQRTQQEDSAVYLCASSYSGTPYNEQFFGPGTRLTVL.

V gene TRBV12-3 or TRBV12-4 combines with J gene TRBJ1-2; TCRdb's assignment of TRBD1 cannot be checked, as there is no DNA. This CDR3 has 15 residues. The CDR3 protein is CASRSGQGINYGYTF.

V usage is TRBV7-2 and J usage is TRBJ2-2. Germline CDR1 and CDR2: SGHTA and FQGNSA. The CDR3 covers 13 residues. The CDR3 protein is CAVRHGNTGELFF.

The chain is built from TRBV12-3 or TRBV12-4 and TRBJ2-6; TCRdb names TRBD1, which stays unverified in the absence of DNA. The CDR3 is 15 amino acids. CDR3 amino acids: CASSLRDAGANVLTF.

This rearrangement joins TRBV5-1 to TRBJ2-7; TCRdb lists TRBD1, though no DNA is available to test this call. CDR1 is SGHRS and CDR2 is YFSETQ in the germline V gene. The CDR3 is 14 residues long. The CDR3 loop is CASSFSGTGNEQYF. The whole variable domain, filled in from reference TRBV5-1 and TRBJ2-7, reads KAGVTQTPRYLIKTRGQQVTLSCSPISGHRSVSWYQQTPGQGLQFLFEYFSETQRNKGNFPGRFSGRQFSNSRSEMNVSTLELGDSALYLCASSFSGTGNEQYFGPGTRLTVT.